This is a list of T cell receptor beta chains from one sample in a study of blood T cell repertoires in COVID-19. Sequencing was performed with immunoSEQ multiplex PCR; in TCRdb, only in-frame clones are kept and a portion is missing. The profile shows approximately 200,000 clones, around 86% of them singletons. The sequencing input was peripheral blood. These receptors were taken from a woman aged 30 to 39 with active or convalescent COVID-19. Both conserved end residues are part of each CDR3. A D gene is named only where the DNA matches it firmly.

J gene	CDR3 length	D gene	V gene	CDR3 DNA	CDR3 protein
TRBJ1-1	13	-	TRBV27	TGTGCCAGCAGTTCGTCAGGTTACACTGAAGCTTTCTTT	CASSSSGYTEAFF
TRBJ1-2	15	-	TRBV6-1	TGTGCCAGCAGTGAAGGAGTATTGACTAACTATGGCTACACCTTC	CASSEGVLTNYGYTF
TRBJ2-3	14	TRBD1	TRBV6-6	TGTGCCAGCAGGGACAGGGGGTATATGGATACGCAGTATTTT	CASRDRGYMDTQYF
TRBJ1-5	13	-	TRBV2	TGTGCCAGCAGTGACCACCGGAATCAGCCCCAGCATTTT	CASSDHRNQPQHF
TRBJ2-7	14	-	TRBV9	TGTGCCAGCAGCGTAGTCAGTGATTCCTACGAGCAGTACTTC	CASSVVSDSYEQYF
TRBJ1-2	14	-	TRBV7-9	TGTGCCAGCAGCTTAGCGGCGACAGTAACTGATTACACCTTC	CASSLAATVTDYTF
TRBJ1-5	14	TRBD1	TRBV2	TGTGCCAGCTGCCAGACAGGGAACAATCAGCCCCAGCATTTT	CASCQTGNNQPQHF
TRBJ1-1	15	TRBD1	TRBV28	TGTGCCAGCAGTGCCCCCTTGGGACAGGGGGCTGAAGCTTTCTTT	CASSAPLGQGAEAFF
TRBJ1-5	15	-	TRBV5-6	TGTGCCAGCAGCCACGCATCAGACAGGCATCAGCCCCAGCATTTT	CASSHASDRHQPQHF
TRBJ1-2	13	-	TRBV10-3	TGTGCCATCAGTGAGAGCGGGGCCGATGGCTACACCTTC	CAISESGADGYTF
TRBJ1-3	15	-	TRBV11-2	TGTGCCAGCAGCCGCGTCGCGGGAGTTGGAAACACCATATATTTT	CASSRVAGVGNTIYF
TRBJ2-5	15	TRBD1	TRBV6-5	TGTGCCAGCAGTTTCAGACAGGGTTGGAGGGAGACCCAGTACTTC	CASSFRQGWRETQYF
TRBJ2-3	18	-	TRBV3-1/TRBV3-2	TGTGCCAGCAGCCAAGCCCCCAAGAGGGATCCCATGGCAGATACGCAGTATTTT	CASSQAPKRDPMADTQYF
TRBJ1-1	15	-	TRBV7-9	TGTGCCAGCAGCTTGATGGGGACAATGATAACTGAAGCTTTCTTT	CASSLMGTMITEAFF
TRBJ2-2	12	-	TRBV12-3/TRBV12-4	TGTGCCAGCTCAGGGCCCACCGGGGAGCTGTTTTTT	CASSGPTGELFF
TRBJ1-1	12	-	TRBV2	TGTGCCAGCAGTACAGGGAACACTGAAGCTTTCTTT	CASSTGNTEAFF